These 22 T cell receptor beta chains came from one sample sequenced in a study of early T cells in non-severe SARS-CoV-2 infection. TCRdb used MiXCR to reprocess the 5' RACE reads, holding one entry per CDR3 protein. The sample lists roughly 99,000 distinct CDR3 sequences, more than 10% occurring once. This specimen was whole blood, taken at baseline. The origin of the receptors is an adult who was a healthcare worker with PCR-confirmed SARS-CoV-2 infection or an uninfected control (not recorded which).

This clonotype was detected many times. V and J are TRBV6-4 and TRBJ1-1; D is undetermined. This CDR3 spans 14 amino acids. V lost 4 bases, J lost 0 bases, and 9 bases lay in between. The V gene's germline CDR1 is MRHNA and CDR2 SNTAGT. The CDR3 is CASSVTPMNTEAFF. CDR3 coding DNA: TGTGCCAGCAGTGTAACACCGATGAACACTGAAGCTTTCTTT.

This clonotype was seen more than once but under ten times. J is TRBJ1-1 and V is TRBV20-1; D possibly corresponds to TRBD1 (5 bases). The CDR3 covers 13 residues. Trimming took 5 bases from V and 4 from J, leaving 14 bases between them. CDR1 is DFQATT and CDR2 is SNEGSKA in the germline V gene (reference sequence). CDR3 amino acids: CSALQVGSTEAFF. CDR3 coding DNA: TGCAGTGCTTTACAGGTGGGGAGCACTGAAGCTTTCTTT.

J is TRBJ2-7 and V is TRBV12-3 or TRBV12-4; D remains unclear. The CDR3 spans 13 residues. Trimming cost V 6 bases and J 2 bases, with 11 bases left between them. CDR3: CASSPTATYEQYF. The CDR3 DNA is TGTGCCAGCAGCCCGACGGCTACCTACGAGCAGTACTTC.

This clonotype was seen more than once but under ten times. The chain is built from TRBV20-1 and TRBJ2-5, with TRBD1 as a possible D gene (5 bases). The CDR3 has 12 amino acids. Per the germline V gene, CDR1 is DFQATT and CDR2 is SNEGSKA (reference sequence). V dropped 0 bases and J dropped 4 bases, with 6 bases sitting between them. The chain's CDR3 is CSAREGRETQYF. The CDR3 DNA reads as TGCAGTGCTAGAGAGGGGCGAGAGACCCAGTACTTC.

The CDR3 DNA sequence: TGTGCTAGTGGTTTACCATCGAACTACGAGCAGTACTTC. Protein product: CASGLPSNYEQYF. V gene TRBV12-5 combines with J gene TRBJ2-7; D gene ambiguous. The ends were cut back, 3 bases at V and 3 bases at J, with 9 bases in the middle. The CDR3 is 13 residues long. Looked up from germline, CDR1 is LGHNT and CDR2 is FRNRAP.

V usage is TRBV7-9 and J usage is TRBJ1-1, with D unresolved. Germline lookup yields CDR1 SEHNR and CDR2 FQNEAQ (reference sequence). The CDR3 has 13 residues. Trimming took 4 bases from V and 0 from J, leaving 6 bases between them. This chain's CDR3 is CASSSEMNTEAFF. The CDR3 DNA follows: TGTGCCAGCAGCTCAGAGATGAACACTGAAGCTTTCTTT. The whole variable domain, remainder taken from reference TRBV7-9 and TRBJ1-1, is DTGVSQNPRHKITKRGQNVTFRCDPISEHNRLYWYRQTLGQGPEFLTYFQNEAQLEKSRLLSDRFSAERPKGSFSTLEIQRTEQGDSAMYLCASSSEMNTEAFFGQGTRLTVV.

This sequence joins TRBV12-3 or TRBV12-4 and TRBJ1-2, with no clear D. V was shortened by 1 base and J by 4 bases, with 10 bases between the two germline ends. This CDR3 region has 14 residues. In DNA form, the CDR3 reads TGTGCCAGCAGTTTAGGCCCGGCCCGCTATGGCTACACCTTC. It is translated as CASSLGPARYGYTF.

This clonotype came up many times. V usage is TRBV12-3 or TRBV12-4 and J usage is TRBJ1-5; TRBD1 might be the D (5 bases). The V end was cut by 2 bases, the J end by 6 bases, with 11 bases between. The CDR3 runs to 14 residues. The CDR3 nucleotides read TGTGCCAGCAGTTTACCCAGGGAAGGTCAGCCCCAGCATTTT. Translation: CASSLPREGQPQHF.

With regard to this clonotype: This may arise from a read error, as a much more abundant clone is one base away. The chain employs TRBV6-2 or TRBV6-3 and TRBJ2-7; 9 bases match TRBD1. The V and J ends lost 10 bases and 1 base, in that order; junction bases with no gene match: 20. The CDR3 loop spans 18 amino acids. Per the germline V gene, CDR1 is MNHEY and CDR2 is SVGEGT. The CDR3 region has the DNA TGTGCCAACAGCACCGGCGCCGGACAGGGGCAGGGTTCCTACGAGCAGTACTTC. The encoded protein is CANSTGAGQGQGSYEQYF.

This clonotype was counted ten times or more. The chain employs TRBV19 and TRBJ1-5, with 7 nucleotides matching TRBD1. CDR1 and CDR2 (germline): LNHDA, SQIVND (reference sequence). The CDR3 is made up of 15 amino acids. V dropped 3 bases and J dropped 0; count of bases not matched to a gene: 2. DNA of the CDR3: TGTGCCAGTAGTATTTCAGGGGGTAGCAATCAGCCCCAGCATTTT. Translating gives CASSISGGSNQPQHF.

A word on this clonotype: A clone one base away is much larger, so this may be a read error. The V call is TRBV19, the J call TRBJ1-5, with 8 bases lining up with TRBD1. The CDR3 covers 14 residues. The germline CDR1 and CDR2 sequences are LNHDA and SQIVND (reference sequence). CDR3 coding DNA: TGTGCCAGTGGTATAGGGCAGGGGGCTCAGCCCCAGCATTTT. It translates to CASGIGQGAQPQHF.

This clonotype appeared many times. The V and J genes are TRBV11-2 and TRBJ2-3, with 9 bases lining up with TRBD2. Trimming took 3 bases from V and 2 from J; bases not matched to a gene: 3. CDR3 length equals 15 residues. The germline CDR1 and CDR2 sequences are SGHAT and FQNNGV. The CDR3 spells CASSFSGSSTDTQYF. CDR3 DNA sequence: TGTGCCAGCAGCTTTAGCGGGAGCTCCACAGATACGCAGTATTTT.

The chain joins TRBV29-1 to TRBJ1-1, with 7 bases identical to TRBD1. With 6 bases clipped from V and 0 bases from J, the junction kept 4 bases outside the gene matches. The germline V gene encodes CDR1 SQVTM and CDR2 ANQGSEA. The CDR3 runs 13 residues. The CDR3 loop reads CSVGQRLNTEAFF. CDR3 nucleotides: TGCAGCGTGGGACAGCGATTGAACACTGAAGCTTTCTTT.

The rearrangement links TRBV6-6 to TRBJ2-7; D is perhaps TRBD1 or TRBD2 (5 bases each). Between the trimmed V and J ends, which lost 2 bases and 7 bases, there was a span of 12 bases. The CDR3 sequence is 13 residues long. Germline V gene sequence: CDR1 MNHNY, CDR2 SVGAGI (reference sequence). The chain's CDR3 is CASSYVGAGEQYF. DNA of the CDR3: TGTGCCAGCAGTTACGTCGGGGCGGGTGAGCAGTACTTC.

This clonotype was detected only a few times. J is TRBJ2-1 and V is TRBV29-1; TRBD1 matches at 9 bases. The CDR3 is made up of 15 amino acids. Germline V CDR1 and CDR2: SQVTM, ANQGSEA. Trimming cost V 7 bases and J 0 bases; bases outside gene matches: 7. The CDR3 reads CSAAGDRASYNEQFF. The CDR3 coding sequence is TGCAGCGCCGCCGGGGACAGGGCCTCCTACAATGAGCAGTTCTTC.

This chain links TRBV25-1 with TRBJ2-3, with D hard to call. This CDR3 is 13 amino acids long. Germline assignment: CDR1 MGHDK and CDR2 SYGVNS. V was clipped by 6 bases and J by 2 bases, with 9 bases between them. CDR3 protein: CASSAPATDTQYF. CDR3 in DNA: TGTGCCAGCAGCGCCCCCGCCACAGATACGCAGTATTTT.

The rearrangement links TRBV5-1 to TRBJ2-1; TRBD1 aligns across 8 bases. CDR1 is SGHRS, CDR2 YFSETQ, per germline. V trimming: 4 bases; J trimming: 8 bases; junction bases outside the gene matches: 5. The CDR3 is 13 residues long. The CDR3 reads CASSTDRGHEQFF. As DNA, the CDR3 is TGCGCCAGCAGCACAGACAGGGGACATGAGCAGTTCTTC.

This clonotype was detected many times. This chain connects TRBV18 to TRBJ2-3; D not resolved. The CDR3 length is 16 residues. Trimming removed 6 bases from V and 2 bases from J, with 18 bases in between. CDR1 KGHSH and CDR2 LQKENI come from the germline V gene. This CDR3 is CASSESRNIPTDTQYF. CDR3 in DNA: TGTGCCAGCTCGGAGAGCAGGAACATACCCACAGATACGCAGTATTTT.

The genes are TRBV7-3 and TRBJ1-5; D is unresolved. The V gene's germline CDR1 is SGHTA and CDR2 FQGTGA. The CDR3 is 13 amino acids. Trimming pared 0 bases from V and 5 bases from J, leaving 5 bases between. In DNA, the CDR3 is TGTGCCAGCAGCTTAACGGCGGATCAGCCCCAGCATTTT. This gives the protein CASSLTADQPQHF. The whole variable domain, remainder taken from reference TRBV7-3 and TRBJ1-5, is GAGVSQTPSNKVTEKGKYVELRCDPISGHTALYWYRQSLGQGPEFLIYFQGTGAADDSGLPNDRFFAVRPEGSVSTLKIQRTERGDSAVYLCASSLTADQPQHFGDGTRLSIL.

The table lists this clonotype with many counts. The CDR3 DNA reads TGTGCCACCAGAGAGGGCCAGGGTTCGCACACCGGGGAGCTGTTTTTT. This gives the protein CATREGQGSHTGELFF. V and J are TRBV24-1 and TRBJ2-2, with D perhaps TRBD1 or TRBD2 (5 bases each). CDR1 and CDR2 from the germline V gene are KGHDR and SFDVKD. V was trimmed by 7 bases and J by 3 bases, leaving 17 bases between them. This CDR3 spans 16 amino acids.

This clonotype was observed a few times. The gene calls are TRBV27 and TRBJ2-5; D call uncertain. V was clipped by 6 bases and J by 6 bases, with 14 bases between them. CDR1 is MNHEY and CDR2 is SMNVEV in the germline V gene (reference sequence). CDR3 length: 13 amino acids. CDR3: CASSPRPLKTQYF. CDR3 nucleotides: TGTGCCAGCAGCCCTAGGCCCCTGAAGACCCAGTACTTC.

The sample holds a few counts of this clonotype. The rearrangement uses TRBV20-1 and TRBJ2-1, with D possibly matching TRBD2 (5 bases). V was pared by 5 bases and J by 6 bases, with 23 bases between. This CDR3 comprises 16 residues. In germline, CDR1 is DFQATT, CDR2 SNEGSKA (reference sequence). This CDR3 is CSAEDPDSTSSNEQFF. DNA of the CDR3: TGCAGTGCTGAAGACCCGGACTCTACCTCGAGCAATGAGCAGTTCTTC.